This entry lists 29 T cell receptor beta chains sequenced from one sample in a study of blood T cell repertoires in COVID-19. TCRdb's table, derived via immunoSEQ multiplex PCR, lists solely in-frame clones and lacks some. The data show about 220,000 clones, 82% seen once. The specimen was peripheral blood. The receptors derive from a woman older than 75 with acute or convalescent COVID-19.

V gene TRBV10-3 combines with J gene TRBJ1-2, with TRBD1 identical over 7 bases. The CDR3 is 16 residues long. CDR1 is ENHRY and CDR2 is SYGVKD in the germline V gene. With 4 bases clipped from V and 8 bases from J, the junction kept 16 bases outside the gene matches. The CDR3 here is CAISVDRDRGHEGYTF. DNA for the CDR3: TGTGCCATCAGTGTGGACCGGGACAGAGGCCACGAAGGCTACACCTTC.

This clone has a single count. The V and J genes are TRBV7-9 and TRBJ1-6, with 8 bases lining up with TRBD1. The CDR3 totals 16 residues. The J segment lost 4 bases and the V segment lost 5 bases, leaving 7 bases of the junction unmatched. Germline CDR1 is SEHNR and CDR2 is FQNEAQ (reference sequence). CDR3 in DNA: TGTGCCAGCAGCCGGACGGGACAGGATTATAATTCACCCCTCCACTTT. Translation gives CASSRTGQDYNSPLHF. Supplemented by reference TRBV7-9 and TRBJ1-6, the full variable domain reads DTGVSQNPRHKITKRGQNVTFRCDPISEHNRLYWYRQTLGQGPEFLTYFQNEAQLEKSRLLSDRFSAERPKGSFSTLEIQRTEQGDSAMYLCASSRTGQDYNSPLHFGNGTRLTVT.

J is TRBJ2-3 and V is TRBV6-5; TRBD2 agrees at 12 bases. The germline gives CDR1 MNHEY, CDR2 SVGAGI. V gave up 2 bases and J gave up 6 bases; unmatched junction bases: 0. There are 14 residues in the CDR3. DNA for the CDR3: TGTGCCAGCAGTTACACTAGCGGGGGGGATACGCAGTATTTT. It yields the protein CASSYTSGGDTQYF.

The chain uses TRBV28 and TRBJ1-6, with D possibly matching TRBD1 (6 bases). This CDR3 is built from 12 residues. In germline, CDR1 is MDHEN, CDR2 SYDVKM. Trimming left V 11 bases short and J 7 bases short, with 12 bases between. The CDR3 spells CAGQGWNSPLHF. The DNA for the CDR3 is TGTGCCGGCCAGGGGTGGAATTCACCCCTCCACTTT.

This clone was observed a handful of times. The gene calls are TRBV5-1 and TRBJ2-7; weak D call: TRBD2 (5 bases). The CDR3 runs to 15 residues. The germline gives CDR1 SGHRS, CDR2 YFSETQ. The V end was cut by 0 bases, the J end by 2 bases, with 12 bases between. The CDR3 reads CASSLDGGRPYEQYF. The CDR3, as DNA: TGCGCCAGCAGCTTGGACGGCGGGCGGCCCTACGAGCAGTACTTC.

This clone was seen more than once but under ten times. The chain links TRBV18 to TRBJ1-6, with D unclear. This CDR3 contains 14 residues. Trimming stripped 3 bases from V and 4 bases from J, with 7 bases between. Germline CDR1 KGHSH, CDR2 LQKENI. DNA for the CDR3: TGTGCCAGCTCACCGGAGAGTTATAATTCACCCCTCCACTTT. Translation gives CASSPESYNSPLHF.

V usage is TRBV5-4 and J usage is TRBJ1-1; the match to TRBD1 covers 12 bases. V was pared by 3 bases and J by 5 bases, with 8 bases of the junction left unmatched. Germline lookup yields CDR1 SGHNT and CDR2 YYREEE (reference sequence). CDR3 length: 16 amino acids. The CDR3 loop reads CASSSRGQGAFTEAFF. DNA of the CDR3: TGTGCCAGCAGCTCCCGGGGACAGGGGGCCTTTACTGAAGCTTTCTTT.

The chain recombines TRBV12-3 or TRBV12-4 with TRBJ1-5; possibly TRBD1 for D (6 bases). This CDR3 spans 13 amino acids. The ends were cut back, 5 bases at V and 5 bases at J, with 10 bases in the middle. CDR3 nucleotide sequence: TGTGCCAGCAGTCTACAGGGTGATCAGCCCCAGCATTTT. Translation: CASSLQGDQPQHF.

The chain couples TRBV7-9 to TRBJ2-5, with D possibly matching TRBD2 (6 bases). The V gene's germline CDR1 is SEHNR and CDR2 FQNEAQ (reference sequence). The CDR3 loop spans 15 amino acids. Trimming took 5 bases from V and 4 from J, leaving 17 bases between them. In DNA, the CDR3 is TGTGCCAGCAGCCGAAGGGACTCCCTGGGAGAGACCCAGTACTTC. Encoded protein: CASSRRDSLGETQYF.

The gene calls are TRBV3-1 (or the pseudogene TRBV3-2) and TRBJ2-1; perhaps TRBD2 as D (6 bases). The germline CDR1 and CDR2 sequences are LGHDT and YNNKEL (reference sequence). V was clipped by 5 bases and J by 0 bases, with 11 bases between them. CDR3 size: 15 residues. The CDR3 sequence is CASSTHGGSYNEQFF. CDR3 nucleotide sequence: TGTGCCAGCAGCACACACGGGGGCTCCTACAATGAGCAGTTCTTC.

The chain is built from TRBV7-3 and TRBJ2-1; 9 bases map to TRBD1. The V and J ends lost 5 bases and 4 bases, in that order; junction bases with no gene match: 9. Germline CDR1 SGHTA, CDR2 FQGTGA. The CDR3 sequence is 16 residues long. The CDR3 loop is CASSAHRGRPYNEQFF. CDR3 DNA: TGTGCCAGCAGCGCGCACAGGGGGCGACCTTACAATGAGCAGTTCTTC. Full variable domain (rest looked up from reference TRBV7-3 and TRBJ2-1): GAGVSQTPSNKVTEKGKYVELRCDPISGHTALYWYRQSLGQGPEFLIYFQGTGAADDSGLPNDRFFAVRPEGSVSTLKIQRTERGDSAVYLCASSAHRGRPYNEQFFGPGTRLTVL.

The J gene is TRBJ2-1, the V gene TRBV2, with D perhaps TRBD2 (6 bases). Germline V lookup: CDR1 SNHLY, CDR2 FYNNEI. V was cut by 5 bases and J by 6 bases, with 20 bases left in between. This CDR3 is 16 amino acids long. As DNA, the CDR3 is TGTGCCAGCAGTCTCCGGGACCCCAGAGCGGGCAATGAGCAGTTCTTC. Translated, it gives CASSLRDPRAGNEQFF.

The V call is TRBV28, the J call TRBJ1-1, with 9 bases identical to TRBD1. Germline CDR1 MDHEN, CDR2 SYDVKM. The length of the CDR3 is 16 residues. With 7 bases clipped from V and 0 bases from J, the junction kept 9 bases outside the gene matches. The CDR3 sequence is CASTAGTGIMNTEAFF. CDR3 DNA: TGTGCCAGCACCGCAGGGACAGGGATAATGAACACTGAAGCTTTCTTT.

The chain uses TRBV4-1 and TRBJ2-1; D not certain. The V end lost 4 bases, the J end lost 8 bases, and 15 bases lay between the germline ends. Germline CDR1 MGHRA, CDR2 YSYEKL. This CDR3 has 14 amino acids. CDR3 sequence: CASSRRLGPDEQFF. The CDR3 coding sequence is TGCGCCAGCAGCCGGCGTTTGGGCCCCGATGAGCAGTTCTTC.

The rearrangement joins TRBV7-9 to TRBJ2-2; 8 positions match TRBD1. Trimming removed 8 bases from V and 2 bases from J; junction bases left unmatched: 7. The V gene's germline CDR1 is SEHNR and CDR2 FQNEAQ (reference sequence). The length of the CDR3 is 15 residues. CDR3 nucleotide sequence: TGTGCCAGCGGCCCCAGGGGGCCTAACACCGGGGAGCTGTTTTTT. It specifies CASGPRGPNTGELFF.

The rearrangement joins TRBV24-1 to TRBJ2-2, with TRBD1 matching over 7 bases. V was pared by 3 bases and J by 4 bases, with 7 bases of the junction left unmatched. This CDR3 has 16 residues. Looked up from germline, CDR1 is KGHDR and CDR2 is SFDVKD. The CDR3 loop reads CATSDMTGRGTGELFF. DNA of the CDR3: TGTGCCACCAGTGATATGACAGGGAGAGGCACCGGGGAGCTGTTTTTT.

This clone was seen a few times. The rearrangement links TRBV7-2 to TRBJ2-5; 9 bases map to TRBD2. The CDR3 loop spans 18 amino acids. From germline, CDR1 is SGHTA and CDR2 FQGNSA. The V and J ends lost 1 base and 7 bases, in that order; junction bases with no gene match: 16. CDR3 DNA: TGTGCCAGCAGCTTAGGACCCCCAGCGGGGGGACCCACGGGGACCCAGTACTTC. Its protein is CASSLGPPAGGPTGTQYF.

The chain employs TRBV11-3 and TRBJ1-1; possibly TRBD1 for D (5 bases). The CDR3 length is 14 residues. CDR1 SGHNT and CDR2 YENEEA come from the germline V gene. V was cut by 5 bases and J by 1 base, with 11 bases left in between. CDR3 region: CASSAFQGNTEAFF. CDR3 DNA sequence: TGTGCCAGCAGCGCCTTTCAGGGGAACACTGAAGCTTTCTTT.

J is TRBJ1-1 and V is TRBV5-1; a weak D match, TRBD1 (5 bases). Germline CDR1 and CDR2: SGHRS and YFSETQ. The CDR3 is made up of 15 amino acids. Between the trimmed V and J ends, which lost 0 bases and 1 base, there was a span of 10 bases. The CDR3 loop reads CASSLDGGQNTEAFF. CDR3 nucleotide sequence: TGCGCCAGCAGCTTGGACGGGGGTCAGAACACTGAAGCTTTCTTT.

This clone was observed a handful of times. Other nucleotide sequences in the sample specify the same CDR3. The chain employs TRBV6-6 and TRBJ1-2; possible D gene TRBD1, 5 bases. The germline V gene has CDR1 MNHNY and CDR2 SVGAGI (reference sequence). The CDR3 is 12 residues long. V lost 7 bases and J 4 bases, leaving 10 bases between the germline ends. CDR3 DNA sequence: TGTGCCAGCACCCCAGACAGCTATGGCTACACCTTC. It yields the protein CASTPDSYGYTF.

The chain joins TRBV11-2 to TRBJ1-3; D not certain. Trimming left V 7 bases short and J 0 bases short, with 10 bases between. Germline V gives CDR1 SGHAT, CDR2 FQNNGV. The CDR3 totals 14 residues. Here the CDR3 DNA reads TGTGCCAGCACCACAGACCTCTCTGGAAACACCATATATTTT. As protein: CASTTDLSGNTIYF.

The chain links TRBV7-2 to TRBJ2-5; the match to TRBD2 covers 11 bases. The CDR3 runs 15 residues. Germline trimming cut 3 bases from V and 4 bases from J; bases unmatched to any gene: 4. Germline-derived CDR1 and CDR2 are SGHTA and FQGNSA. CDR3 nucleotides: TGTGCCAGCAGCTTTAGCGGGGGGGCCCTAGAGACCCAGTACTTC. This encodes CASSFSGGALETQYF.

The rearrangement links TRBV2 to TRBJ1-1; tentative D call: TRBD1 (5 bases). The germline V gene encodes CDR1 SNHLY and CDR2 FYNNEI. V lost 5 bases, J lost 3 bases, and 10 bases lay in between. The CDR3 runs to 13 residues. The CDR3 spells CASSLGGDTEAFF. CDR3 nucleotide sequence: TGTGCCAGCAGTCTTGGAGGGGACACTGAAGCTTTCTTT.

The chain recombines TRBV5-1 with TRBJ2-3, with TRBD2 matching over 7 bases. The CDR3 has 16 residues. From germline, CDR1 is SGHRS and CDR2 YFSETQ. The junction had 13 bases not matched to a gene; V was cut back by 3 bases and J by 6 bases. CDR3 DNA sequence: TGCGCCAGCAGCTGGGGGGGTGGACTGGTGCAGGATACGCAGTATTTT. It codes for CASSWGGGLVQDTQYF.

The gene calls are TRBV2 and TRBJ2-3; D not certain. The CDR3 runs 15 residues. V was shortened by 4 bases and J by 2 bases, with 13 bases between the two germline ends. Germline CDR1 is SNHLY and CDR2 is FYNNEI. CDR3 coding DNA: TGTGCCAGCAGTGCGACATATTTATTCACAGATACGCAGTATTTT. Amino acid sequence: CASSATYLFTDTQYF.

The chain has TRBV7-9 and TRBJ2-7; 9 bases agree with TRBD1. Germline lookup yields CDR1 SEHNR and CDR2 FQNEAQ (reference sequence). The CDR3 extends over 16 amino acids. The junction had 11 bases not matched to a gene; V was cut back by 1 base and J by 7 bases. The CDR3 protein is CASSLVRGQGSWEQYF. Written as DNA, the CDR3 is TGTGCCAGCAGCTTAGTTAGGGGACAGGGTTCGTGGGAGCAGTACTTC.

V and J are TRBV18 and TRBJ1-5; TRBD1 might be the D (5 bases). V dropped 5 bases and J dropped 4 bases, with 15 bases sitting between them. The CDR3 loop spans 15 amino acids. Germline lookup yields CDR1 KGHSH and CDR2 LQKENI. CDR3 DNA: TGTGCCAGCTCATCCCGGACACTGAGGAATCAGCCCCAGCATTTT. This sequence encodes CASSSRTLRNQPQHF.

The chain is built from TRBV18 and TRBJ2-2; 12 positions match TRBD1. The CDR3 is made up of 17 amino acids. Trimming took 1 base from V and 5 from J; bases not matched to a gene: 5. Germline V lookup: CDR1 KGHSH, CDR2 LQKENI. CDR3 sequence: CASSPRGQGARTGELFF. CDR3 bases: TGTGCCAGCTCACCACGGGGACAGGGGGCAAGAACCGGGGAGCTGTTTTTT.

The chain combines TRBV7-8 with TRBJ2-2; D might be TRBD1 (6 bases). This CDR3 is 16 amino acids long. Trimming pared 1 base from V and 2 bases from J, leaving 11 bases between. The germline V gene has CDR1 SGHVS and CDR2 FQNEAQ. DNA of the CDR3: TGTGCCAGCAGCTTAGTTGGGGGCGCCAACACCGGGGAGCTGTTTTTT. Translation: CASSLVGGANTGELFF.